This T cell receptor (beta chain) originates from a study of blood T cell repertoires in COVID-19. Study overall: Donors in the United States, Italy and Spain gave samples during acute or convalescent COVID-19. PBMCs, B-cell-depleted T cells, or T cells were the source of the cDNA or gDNA that made up the material.

Authors' data handling: Amplifying reference gene primers gave estimates of nucleated cell counts. Libraries were prepared by immunoSEQ multiplex PCR; TCRdb keeps only in-frame clonotypes and omits some of them. V and J calls and clone size are those listed in that table; D and trimming were worked out from the DNA. The sample lists roughly 100,000 clones; about 91% were seen once. This CDR3 contains 16 residues. Deletions cut 3 bases from V and 6 bases from J, with 19 bases between. The germline V gene encodes CDR1 KGHDR and CDR2 SFDVKD. Sequencing was done on a sample of peripheral blood. The rearrangement links TRBV24-1 to TRBJ1-1, with D maybe TRBD1 (6 bases). This receptor was taken from a man in his late teens or twenties with acute or convalescent COVID-19. The CDR3 coding sequence is TGTGCCACCAGTGATAGGAACAGGGAGATGAGGGCTGAAGCTTTCTTT. This gives the protein CATSDRNREMRAEAFF.